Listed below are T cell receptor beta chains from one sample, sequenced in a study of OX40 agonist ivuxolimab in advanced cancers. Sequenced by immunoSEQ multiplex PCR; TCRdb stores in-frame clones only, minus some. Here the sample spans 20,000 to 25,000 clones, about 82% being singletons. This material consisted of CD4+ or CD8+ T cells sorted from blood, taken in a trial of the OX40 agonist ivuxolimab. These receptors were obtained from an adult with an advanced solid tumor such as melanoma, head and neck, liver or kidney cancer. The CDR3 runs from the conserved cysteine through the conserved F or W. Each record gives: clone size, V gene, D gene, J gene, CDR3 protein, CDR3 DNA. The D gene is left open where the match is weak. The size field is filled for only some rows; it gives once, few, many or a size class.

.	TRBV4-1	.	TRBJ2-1	CASSQESSPSSYNEQFF	TGCGCCAGCAGCCAAGAGTCTAGCCCGAGCTCCTACAATGAGCAGTTCTTC
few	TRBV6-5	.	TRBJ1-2	CASSYNSHYGYTF	TGTGCCAGCAGTTACAACTCACACTATGGCTACACCTTC
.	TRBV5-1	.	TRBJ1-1	CASSFGGGEAFF	TGCGCCAGCAGCTTTGGGGGAGGTGAAGCTTTCTTT
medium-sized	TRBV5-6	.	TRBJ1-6	CASSLGSHSPLHF	TGTGCCAGCAGCTTGGGCTCGCATTCACCCCTCCACTTT
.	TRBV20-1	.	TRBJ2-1	CSAGGEQFF	TGCAGTGCCGGGGGTGAGCAGTTCTTC
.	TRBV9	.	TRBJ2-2	CASLSTHTGELFF	TGTGCCAGCCTTAGTACACACACCGGGGAGCTGTTTTTT
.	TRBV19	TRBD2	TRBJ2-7	CASSHSGGEQYF	TGTGCCAGTAGTCACAGCGGGGGGGAGCAGTACTTC
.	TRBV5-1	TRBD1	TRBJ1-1	CASSLQGGNTEAFF	TGCGCCAGCAGCTTACAGGGGGGGAACACTGAAGCTTTCTTT
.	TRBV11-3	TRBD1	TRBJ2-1	CASSLGQGARNEQFF	TGTGCCAGCAGCTTAGGACAGGGGGCGAGGAATGAGCAGTTCTTC
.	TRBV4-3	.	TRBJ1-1	CASSQDFTGTYTEAFF	TGCGCCAGCAGCCAAGATTTCACGGGTACGTACACTGAAGCTTTCTTT